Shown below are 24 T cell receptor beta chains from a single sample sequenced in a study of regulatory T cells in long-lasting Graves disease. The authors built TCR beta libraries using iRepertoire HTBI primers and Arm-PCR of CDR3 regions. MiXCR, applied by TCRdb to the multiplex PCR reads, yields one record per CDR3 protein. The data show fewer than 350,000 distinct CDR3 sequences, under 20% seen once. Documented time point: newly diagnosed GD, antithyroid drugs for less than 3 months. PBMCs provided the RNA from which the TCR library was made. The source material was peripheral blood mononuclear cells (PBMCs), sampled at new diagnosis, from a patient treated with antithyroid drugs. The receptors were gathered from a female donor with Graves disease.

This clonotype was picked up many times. CDR3 DNA: TGTGCCAGCAGCTTCGGGACAGGAGGGGAAAAACTGTTTTTT. Protein sequence: CASSFGTGGEKLFF. This rearrangement joins TRBV7-9 to TRBJ1-4; 8 bases map to TRBD1. Germline trimming cut 3 bases from V and 8 bases from J; bases unmatched to any gene: 5. The CDR3 is 14 amino acids. Germline loops: CDR1 SEHNR, CDR2 FQNEAQ (reference sequence).

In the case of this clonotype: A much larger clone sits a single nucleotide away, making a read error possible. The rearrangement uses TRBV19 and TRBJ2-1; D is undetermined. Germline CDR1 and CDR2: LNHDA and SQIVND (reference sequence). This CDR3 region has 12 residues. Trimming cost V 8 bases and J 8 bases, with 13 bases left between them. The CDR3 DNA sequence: TGTGCCAGTTCCCCGGTGGACCATGAGCAGTTCTTC. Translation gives CASSPVDHEQFF.

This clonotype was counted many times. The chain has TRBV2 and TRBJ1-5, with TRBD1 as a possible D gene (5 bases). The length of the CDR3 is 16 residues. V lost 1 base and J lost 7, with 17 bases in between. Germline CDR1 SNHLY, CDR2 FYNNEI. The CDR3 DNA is TGTGCCAGCAGTGAAGGCCAGGGTGGGGGATTCCAGCCCCAGCATTTT. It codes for CASSEGQGGGFQPQHF.

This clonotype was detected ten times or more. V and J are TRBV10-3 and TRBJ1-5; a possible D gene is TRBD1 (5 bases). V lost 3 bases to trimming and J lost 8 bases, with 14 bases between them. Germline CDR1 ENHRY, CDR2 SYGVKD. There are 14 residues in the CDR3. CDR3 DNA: TGTGCCATCAGTGACGTGACAGAAGGGGAGCCCCAGCATTTT. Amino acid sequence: CAISDVTEGEPQHF.

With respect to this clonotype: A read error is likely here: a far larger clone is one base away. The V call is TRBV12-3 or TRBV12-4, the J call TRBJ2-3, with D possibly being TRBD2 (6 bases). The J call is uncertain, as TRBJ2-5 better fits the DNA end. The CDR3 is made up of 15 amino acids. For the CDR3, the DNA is TGTGCCAGCAGTCCCGACAGCCTATGGGGGGTGACCCAGTACTTC. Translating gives CASSPDSLWGVTQYF.

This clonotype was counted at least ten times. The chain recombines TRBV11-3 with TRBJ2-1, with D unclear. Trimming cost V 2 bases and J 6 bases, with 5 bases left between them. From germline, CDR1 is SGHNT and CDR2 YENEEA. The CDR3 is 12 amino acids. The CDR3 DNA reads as TGTGCCAGCAGCTTACCCCCCAATGAGCAGTTCTTC. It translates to CASSLPPNEQFF.

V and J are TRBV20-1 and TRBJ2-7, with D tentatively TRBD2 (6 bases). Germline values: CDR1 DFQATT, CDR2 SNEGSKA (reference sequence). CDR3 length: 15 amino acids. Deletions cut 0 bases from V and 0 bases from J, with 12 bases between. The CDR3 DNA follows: TGCAGTGCTAGAGAACGGGGACTCCTCTCCTACGAGCAGTACTTC. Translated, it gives CSARERGLLSYEQYF.

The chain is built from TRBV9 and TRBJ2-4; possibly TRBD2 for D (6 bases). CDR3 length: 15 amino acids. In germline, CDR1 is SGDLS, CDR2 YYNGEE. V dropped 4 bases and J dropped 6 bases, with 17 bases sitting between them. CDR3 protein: CASSLRGRDGNIQYF. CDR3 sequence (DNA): TGTGCCAGCAGCCTAAGAGGGCGGGACGGAAACATTCAGTACTTC. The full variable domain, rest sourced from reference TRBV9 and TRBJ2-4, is DSGVTQTPKHLITATGQRVTLRCSPRSGDLSVYWYQQSLDQGLQFLIQYYNGEERAKGNILERFSAQQFPDLHSELNLSSLELGDSALYFCASSLRGRDGNIQYFGAGTRLSVL.

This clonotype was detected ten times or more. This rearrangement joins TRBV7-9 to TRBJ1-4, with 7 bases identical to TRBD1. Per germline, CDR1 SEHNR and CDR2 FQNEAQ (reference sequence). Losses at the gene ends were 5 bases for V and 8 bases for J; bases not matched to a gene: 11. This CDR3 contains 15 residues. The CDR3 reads CASSHRGTEVEKLFF. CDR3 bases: TGTGCCAGCAGCCATCGTGGGACAGAAGTAGAAAAACTGTTTTTT.

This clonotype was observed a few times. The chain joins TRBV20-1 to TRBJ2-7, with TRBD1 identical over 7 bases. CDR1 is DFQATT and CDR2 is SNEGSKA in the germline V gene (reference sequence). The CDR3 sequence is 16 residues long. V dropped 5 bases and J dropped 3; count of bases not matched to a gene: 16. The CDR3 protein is CSADRANSLRNYEQYF. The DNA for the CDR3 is TGCAGTGCTGACAGGGCCAATTCTTTACGAAACTACGAGCAGTACTTC.

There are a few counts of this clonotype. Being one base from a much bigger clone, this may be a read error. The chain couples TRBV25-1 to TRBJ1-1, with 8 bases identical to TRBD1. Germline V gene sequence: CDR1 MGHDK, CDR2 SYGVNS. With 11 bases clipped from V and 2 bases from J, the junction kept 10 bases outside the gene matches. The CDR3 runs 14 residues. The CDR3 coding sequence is TGTGCCTGCACTCAGGGGGCCCTAAACACTGAAGCTTTCTTT. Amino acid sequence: CACTQGALNTEAFF.

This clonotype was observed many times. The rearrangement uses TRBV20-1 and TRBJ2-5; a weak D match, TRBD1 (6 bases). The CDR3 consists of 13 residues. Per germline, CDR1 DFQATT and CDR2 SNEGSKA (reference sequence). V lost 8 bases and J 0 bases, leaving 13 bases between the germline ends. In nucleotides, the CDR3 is TGCAGTACGAACCGGGACAACCAAGAGACCCAGTACTTC. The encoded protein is CSTNRDNQETQYF.

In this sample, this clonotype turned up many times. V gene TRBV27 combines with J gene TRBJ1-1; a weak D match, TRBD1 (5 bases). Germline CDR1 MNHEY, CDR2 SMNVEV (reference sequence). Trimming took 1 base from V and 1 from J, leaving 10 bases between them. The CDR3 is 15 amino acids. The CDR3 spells CASSLWPGPNTEAFF. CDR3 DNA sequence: TGTGCCAGCAGTTTATGGCCGGGACCGAACACTGAAGCTTTCTTT.

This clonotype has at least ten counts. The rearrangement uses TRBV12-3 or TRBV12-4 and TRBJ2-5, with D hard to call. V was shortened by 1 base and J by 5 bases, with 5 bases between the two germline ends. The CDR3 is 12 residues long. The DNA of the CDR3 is TGTGCCAGCAGTTTAGTTAAGGAGACCCAGTACTTC. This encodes CASSLVKETQYF.

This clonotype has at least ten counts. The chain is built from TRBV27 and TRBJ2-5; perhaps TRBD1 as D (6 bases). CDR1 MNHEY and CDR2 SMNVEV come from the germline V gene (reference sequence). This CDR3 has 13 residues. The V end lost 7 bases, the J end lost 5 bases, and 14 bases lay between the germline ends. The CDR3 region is CASTEGECETQYF. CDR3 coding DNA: TGTGCCAGCACCGAGGGGGAATGCGAGACCCAGTACTTC.

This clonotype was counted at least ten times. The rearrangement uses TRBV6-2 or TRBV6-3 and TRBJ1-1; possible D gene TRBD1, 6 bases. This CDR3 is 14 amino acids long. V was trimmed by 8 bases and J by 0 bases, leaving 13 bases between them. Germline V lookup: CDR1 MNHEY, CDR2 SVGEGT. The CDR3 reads CASRDTNLNTEAFF. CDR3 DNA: TGTGCCAGCCGGGACACCAATCTGAACACTGAAGCTTTCTTT.

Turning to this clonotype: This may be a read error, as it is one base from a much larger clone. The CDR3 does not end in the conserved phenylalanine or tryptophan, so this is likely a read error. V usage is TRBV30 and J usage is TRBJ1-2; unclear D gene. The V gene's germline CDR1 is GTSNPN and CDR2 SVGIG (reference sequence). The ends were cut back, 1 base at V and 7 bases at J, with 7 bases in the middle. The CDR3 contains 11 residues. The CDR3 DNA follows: TGTGCCTGGAGTGGGGGTCCTGGCTACACCTCC. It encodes CAWSGGPGYTS.

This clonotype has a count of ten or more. CDR3 sequence: CASSSVNTEAFF. The CDR3 nucleotides read TGTGCCAGCAGTTCAGTGAACACTGAAGCTTTCTTT. V is TRBV6-5 and J is TRBJ1-1; D ambiguous. Germline loops: CDR1 MNHEY, CDR2 SVGAGI. CDR3 length: 12 residues. V dropped 4 bases and J dropped 0 bases, with 3 bases sitting between them.

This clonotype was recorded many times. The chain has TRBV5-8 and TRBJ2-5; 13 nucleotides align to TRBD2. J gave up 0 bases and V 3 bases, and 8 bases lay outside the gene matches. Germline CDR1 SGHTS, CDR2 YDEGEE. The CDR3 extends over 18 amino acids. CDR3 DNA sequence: TGTGCCAGCAGCTCTACCGGGACTAGCGGGACGTACCAAGAGACCCAGTACTTC. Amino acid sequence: CASSSTGTSGTYQETQYF.

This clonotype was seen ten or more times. Here the CDR3 DNA reads TGTGCCAGCAGTTCCAGAGAAAACATTCAGTACTTC. It translates to CASSSRENIQYF. The chain employs TRBV12-3 or TRBV12-4 and TRBJ2-4; D gene uncertain. Trimming removed 4 bases from V and 5 bases from J, with 6 bases in between. The CDR3 has 12 amino acids.

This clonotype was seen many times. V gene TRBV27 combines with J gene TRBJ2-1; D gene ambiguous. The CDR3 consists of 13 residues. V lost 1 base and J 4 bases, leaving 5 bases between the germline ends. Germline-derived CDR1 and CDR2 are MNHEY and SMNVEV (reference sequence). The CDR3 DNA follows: TGTGCCAGCAGTTTATTCGTTTACAATGAGCAGTTCTTC. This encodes CASSLFVYNEQFF.

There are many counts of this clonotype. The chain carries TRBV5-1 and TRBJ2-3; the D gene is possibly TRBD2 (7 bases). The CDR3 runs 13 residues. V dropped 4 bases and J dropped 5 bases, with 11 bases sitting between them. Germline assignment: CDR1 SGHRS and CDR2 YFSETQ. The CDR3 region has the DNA TGCGCCAGCAGCCAAGGGGGGGAAGATACGCAGTATTTT. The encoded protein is CASSQGGEDTQYF.

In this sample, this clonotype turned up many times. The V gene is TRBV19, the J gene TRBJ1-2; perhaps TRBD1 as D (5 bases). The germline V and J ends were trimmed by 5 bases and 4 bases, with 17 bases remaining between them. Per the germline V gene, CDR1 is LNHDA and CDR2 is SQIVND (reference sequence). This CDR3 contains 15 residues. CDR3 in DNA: TGTGCCAGTAGTCCCCAAGCGACAGAAACCTATGGCTACACCTTC. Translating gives CASSPQATETYGYTF.

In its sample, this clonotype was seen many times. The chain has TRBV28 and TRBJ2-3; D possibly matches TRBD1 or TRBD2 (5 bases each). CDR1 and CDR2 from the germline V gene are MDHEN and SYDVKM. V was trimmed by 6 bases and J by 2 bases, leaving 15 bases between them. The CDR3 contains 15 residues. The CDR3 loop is CASRGRRLLTDTQYF. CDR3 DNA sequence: TGTGCCAGCAGGGGACGACGGCTCCTCACAGATACGCAGTATTTT. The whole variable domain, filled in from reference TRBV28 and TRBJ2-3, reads DVKVTQSSRYLVKRTGEKVFLECVQDMDHENMFWYRQDPGLGLRLIYFSYDVKMKEKGDIPEGYSVSREKKERFSLILESASTNQTSMYLCASRGRRLLTDTQYFGPGTRLTVL.